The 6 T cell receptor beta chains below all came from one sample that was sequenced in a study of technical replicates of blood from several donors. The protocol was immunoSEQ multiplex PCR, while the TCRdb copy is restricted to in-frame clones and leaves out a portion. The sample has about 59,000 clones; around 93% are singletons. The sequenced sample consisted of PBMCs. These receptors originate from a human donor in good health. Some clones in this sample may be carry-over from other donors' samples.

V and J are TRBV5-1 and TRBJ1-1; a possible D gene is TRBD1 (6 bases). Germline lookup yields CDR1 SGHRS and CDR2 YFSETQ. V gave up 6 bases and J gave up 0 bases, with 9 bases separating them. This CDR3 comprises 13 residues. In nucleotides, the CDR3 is TGCGCCAGCACAGGGGCTATGAACACTGAAGCTTTCTTT. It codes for CASTGAMNTEAFF. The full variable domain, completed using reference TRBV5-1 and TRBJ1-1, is KAGVTQTPRYLIKTRGQQVTLSCSPISGHRSVSWYQQTPGQGLQFLFEYFSETQRNKGNFPGRFSGRQFSNSRSEMNVSTLELGDSALYLCASTGAMNTEAFFGQGTRLTVV.

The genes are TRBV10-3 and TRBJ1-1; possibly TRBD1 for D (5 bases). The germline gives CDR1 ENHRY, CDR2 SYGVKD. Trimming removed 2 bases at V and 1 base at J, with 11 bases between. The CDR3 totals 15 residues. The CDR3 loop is CAISEAVTGNTEAFF. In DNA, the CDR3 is TGTGCCATCAGTGAGGCAGTAACAGGGAACACTGAAGCTTTCTTT.

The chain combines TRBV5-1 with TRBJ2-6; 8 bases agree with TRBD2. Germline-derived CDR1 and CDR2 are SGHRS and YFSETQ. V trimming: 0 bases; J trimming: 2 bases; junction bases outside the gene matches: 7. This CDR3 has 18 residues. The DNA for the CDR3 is TGCGCCAGCAGCTTGGCGGGAGGGGGGCTCCCTGGGGCCAACGTCCTGACTTTC. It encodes CASSLAGGGLPGANVLTF.

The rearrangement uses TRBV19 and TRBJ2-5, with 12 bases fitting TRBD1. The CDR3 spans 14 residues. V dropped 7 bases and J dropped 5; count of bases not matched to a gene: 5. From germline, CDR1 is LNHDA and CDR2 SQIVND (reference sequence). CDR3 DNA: TGTGCCAGTACGGGACAGGGGGCAGTCGAGACCCAGTACTTC. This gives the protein CASTGQGAVETQYF. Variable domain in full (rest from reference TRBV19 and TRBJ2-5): DGGITQSPKYLFRKEGQNVTLSCEQNLNHDAMYWYRQDPGQGLRLIYYSQIVNDFQKGDIAEGYSVSREKKESFPLTVTSAQKNPTAFYLCASTGQGAVETQYFGPGTRLLVL.

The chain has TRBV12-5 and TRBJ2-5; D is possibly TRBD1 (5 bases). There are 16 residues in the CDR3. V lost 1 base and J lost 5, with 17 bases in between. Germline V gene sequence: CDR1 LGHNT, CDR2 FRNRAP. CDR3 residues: CASGLAGPRGTETQYF. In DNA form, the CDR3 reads TGTGCTAGTGGTTTGGCCGGTCCTAGGGGAACGGAGACCCAGTACTTC. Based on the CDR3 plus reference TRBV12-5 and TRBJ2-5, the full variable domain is DARVTQTPRHKVTEMGQEVTMRCQPILGHNTVFWYRQTMMQGLELLAYFRNRAPLDDSGMPKDRFSAEMPDATLATLKIQPSEPRDSAVYFCASGLAGPRGTETQYFGPGTRLLVL.

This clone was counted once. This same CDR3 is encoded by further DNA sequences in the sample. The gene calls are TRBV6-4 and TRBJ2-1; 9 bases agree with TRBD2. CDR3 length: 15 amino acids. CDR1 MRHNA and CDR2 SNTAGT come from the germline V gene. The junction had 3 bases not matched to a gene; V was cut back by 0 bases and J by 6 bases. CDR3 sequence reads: CASSDSAGGPNEQFF. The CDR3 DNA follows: TGTGCCAGCAGTGACTCGGCGGGGGGGCCCAATGAGCAGTTCTTC.